Shown below are 6 T cell receptor beta chains from a single sample sequenced in a study of beta chain features in type 1 diabetes. The authors reverse transcribed all of the isolated RNA, so sequencing captured expressed TCRB transcripts. Assay used: immunoSEQ multiplex PCR; TCRdb lists only in-frame clones, some missing. The data contain about 200,000 clones, approximately 11% of them singletons. Sequencing was carried out using central memory CD4+ T cells from blood. The receptors come from a man between 18 and 29 years old in good health.

The CDR3 sequence is CASSYAGANAGELFF. The CDR3 DNA sequence: TGTGCCAGCAGCTACGCCGGGGCTAACGCCGGGGAGCTGTTTTTT. The J gene is TRBJ2-2, the V gene TRBV7-9; D tentatively reads TRBD1 or TRBD2 (5 bases each). This CDR3 has 15 residues. V was shortened by 4 bases and J by 6 bases, with 15 bases between the two germline ends. The germline V gene has CDR1 SEHNR and CDR2 FQNEAQ (reference sequence).

This clone was seen a handful of times. The rearrangement links TRBV29-1 to TRBJ1-3; unclear D gene. V was clipped by 1 base and J by 3 bases, with 7 bases between them. This CDR3 is 13 amino acids long. Germline CDR1 and CDR2: SQVTM and ANQGSEA. CDR3: CSVEAGNGNTIYF. In nucleotides, the CDR3 is TGCAGCGTTGAAGCCGGGAATGGAAACACCATATATTTT. The variable domain in full, with the rest retrieved from reference TRBV29-1 and TRBJ1-3, is SAVISQKPSRDICQRGTSLTIQCQVDSQVTMMFWYRQQPGQSLTLIATANQGSEATYESGFVIDKFPISRPNLTFSTLTVSNMSPEDSSIYLCSVEAGNGNTIYFGEGSWLTVV.

The V and J genes are TRBV2 and TRBJ2-1; D perhaps matches TRBD1 (5 bases). Trimming took off 7 bases at V and 7 bases at J, with 11 bases between the two ends. CDR3 length equals 12 residues. Germline V CDR1 and CDR2: SNHLY, FYNNEI. CDR3 sequence reads: CASIRDANEQFF. For the CDR3, the DNA is TGTGCCAGCATCAGGGATGCGAATGAGCAGTTCTTC.

The chain combines TRBV5-1 with TRBJ2-3; TRBD1 or TRBD2 may be the D gene (5 bases each). This CDR3 comprises 16 residues. The V end lost 3 bases, the J end lost 2 bases, and 16 bases lay between the germline ends. Germline CDR1 SGHRS, CDR2 YFSETQ. The CDR3: CASSSPGLAFTDTQYF. CDR3 coding DNA: TGCGCCAGCAGCTCCCCGGGGCTAGCCTTCACAGATACGCAGTATTTT.

The chain carries TRBV27 and TRBJ2-4, with D perhaps matching TRBD1 (6 bases). Trimming pared 2 bases from V and 6 bases from J, leaving 14 bases between. CDR1 and CDR2 (germline): MNHEY, SMNVEV (reference sequence). The length of the CDR3 is 15 residues. The CDR3 sequence is CASSLREQGLNIQYF. The CDR3 DNA is TGTGCCAGCAGTTTAAGAGAACAGGGATTAAACATTCAGTACTTC.

This clone came up a few times. V gene TRBV7-2 combines with J gene TRBJ2-2; 8 bases are shared with TRBD1. The germline V gene encodes CDR1 SGHTA and CDR2 FQGNSA. CDR3 length: 13 residues. Trimming removed 3 bases from V and 6 bases from J; junction bases left unmatched: 0. The CDR3 DNA reads TGTGCCAGCAGCTTGGGACAGGCCGGGGAGCTGTTTTTT. It translates to CASSLGQAGELFF.